This entry is about one TCR beta chain. The data were produced by immunoSEQ multiplex PCR, yet TCRdb's version contains in-frame clones alone and is incomplete. This sample carries roughly 200,000 clones, 75% to 90% of them seen once, and the ten largest clones take about 4.5%. These data come from a study of blood T cell repertoires in COVID-19. Study-wide background: Researchers got acute and convalescent COVID-19 samples from the United States, Italy and Spain. In each case, the material was cDNA or gDNA derived from T cells, B-cell-depleted T cells, or PBMCs.

In assigning cohorts, the study relied on participant-reported clinical history. Exposed participants came across a COVID-19 case within 2 weeks before study entry. V gave up 3 bases and J gave up 2 bases, with 14 bases separating them. CDR1 and CDR2 (germline): SGHTA, FQGNSA. This CDR3 region has 16 residues. The TCR sequence derives from a young woman who had been exposed to COVID-19. Source material: PBMCs or T cells enriched from blood (not recorded which). The rearrangement links TRBV7-2 to TRBJ1-5; D is possibly TRBD1 (5 bases). This chain's CDR3 is CASSLGTGRGNQPQHF. The CDR3 DNA is TGTGCCAGCAGCTTGGGAACAGGTCGGGGCAATCAGCCCCAGCATTTT. The variable domain in full, completed from reference TRBV7-2 and TRBJ1-5, reads GAGVSQSPSNKVTEKGKDVELRCDPISGHTALYWYRQSLGQGLEFLIYFQGNSAPDKSGLPSDRFSAERTGGSVSTLTIQRTQQEDSAVYLCASSLGTGRGNQPQHFGDGTRLSIL.